This entry concerns a single T cell receptor (beta chain). Deletions cut 3 bases from V and 5 bases from J, with 11 bases between. This CDR3 spans 13 amino acids. Germline lookup yields CDR1 SGDLS and CDR2 YYNGEE. The data originate from a study of cytomegalovirus exposure and HLA in healthy donors. PCR employed 60 Vbeta and 13 Jbeta primers. Produced via immunoSEQ multiplex PCR; TCRdb's table is partial and in-frame only. The profile shows roughly 150,000 clones, roughly 68% of them singletons. Material: PBMCs. This TCR was recovered from a man aged 60-69 years in good health and CMV-seronegative. This chain uses TRBV9 with TRBJ1-1; tentatively, D is TRBD1 (6 bases). The CDR3 DNA follows: TGTGCCAGCAGCGCCGCCGGACAGACTGAAGCTTTCTTT. This gives the protein CASSAAGQTEAFF.